Listed below are T cell receptor beta chains from one sample, sequenced in a study of blood T cell repertoires in COVID-19. Clones were read by immunoSEQ multiplex PCR, and TCRdb kept only the in-frame ones, dropping some. The sample records just over 75,000 clones, roughly 84% being singletons. Source material: peripheral blood. These receptor sequences come from a man between 45 and 60 years old with acute or convalescent COVID-19. Each CDR3 is given with its conserved first and last residue. The D gene is left open where the match is weak. The size of a clone is reported for some rows only, either as once, few or many, or as a class for expanded clones.

CDR3 DNA	CDR3 protein	clone size	D gene	V gene	J gene
TGTGCCAGCAGTGAGGAGGGCTGGAACACTGAAGCTTTCTTT	CASSEEGWNTEAFF	-	-	TRBV6-1	TRBJ1-1
TGTGCCAGCAGTGCAGGACTAGCGGGGATCACAGATACGCAGTATTTT	CASSAGLAGITDTQYF	-	TRBD2	TRBV2	TRBJ2-3
TGTGCCAGTAGATATCAGGGCTCCACAGATACGCAGTATTTT	CASRYQGSTDTQYF	-	-	TRBV19	TRBJ2-3
TGTGCCAGCAGCATCCTTGACAGGGAGACCAACGCCGGGGAGCTGTTTTTT	CASSILDRETNAGELFF	-	TRBD1	TRBV5-6	TRBJ2-2
TGTGCCAGCAGCTTAACAGGGGGCGAGCAGTACTTC	CASSLTGGEQYF	once	TRBD1	TRBV7-9	TRBJ2-7
TGTGCCAGCAGTACATACCGGGCAGATACGCAGTATTTT	CASSTYRADTQYF	-	-	TRBV7-8	TRBJ2-3
TGTGCCAGCAGTGGTCCCCCGCGGGAAAAACTGTTTTTT	CASSGPPREKLFF	-	-	TRBV28	TRBJ1-4
TGTGCCACCAGTGGAGGCTCCTACGAGCAGTACTTC	CATSGGSYEQYF	few	-	TRBV24-1	TRBJ2-7
TGCAGTGCTAGTGGGGGTAGGCAGGGGTTCTATGGCTACACCTTC	CSASGGRQGFYGYTF	few	-	TRBV20-1	TRBJ1-2
TGTGCCAGCAGTGTGCAGCGGGGTCTAAGAGGGACAGATACGCAGTATTTT	CASSVQRGLRGTDTQYF	-	TRBD2	TRBV6-1	TRBJ2-3
TGTGCCTGGAGTGGAATAGCGGGGTCGTCCACCGGGGAGCTGTTTTTT	CAWSGIAGSSTGELFF	-	TRBD2	TRBV30	TRBJ2-2
TGTGCCAGCACCCGGGCGGGCTCCTACGAGCAGTACTTC	CASTRAGSYEQYF	once	-	TRBV6-5	TRBJ2-7
TGCGCCAGCAGTGAGTCCGGCAGGGGGAATGAAAAACTGTTTTTT	CASSESGRGNEKLFF	once	TRBD1	TRBV10-2	TRBJ1-4
TGTGCCAGCAGCAAAGCGCCTGGACAGTCCTATGGCTACACCTTC	CASSKAPGQSYGYTF	-	-	TRBV21-1	TRBJ1-2
TGTGCCAGCAGCGTAGGAGTTAGCGGGGTGGAGAACATTCAGTACTTC	CASSVGVSGVENIQYF	-	TRBD2	TRBV9	TRBJ2-4
TGCGCCAGCAGCCCTTTCGACAGGGGGCTTGGAAACACCATATATTTT	CASSPFDRGLGNTIYF	once	TRBD1	TRBV4-3	TRBJ1-3
TGCGCCAGCAGCACCGGACAGGGCAACTATGGCTACACCTTC	CASSTGQGNYGYTF	few	TRBD1	TRBV5-1	TRBJ1-2
TGCGCCAGCAGCCAGGCTTTAGGGGCATCTGCCCAGCATTTT	CASSQALGASAQHF	-	-	TRBV4-3	TRBJ1-5
TGTGCCAGCCGGCCCCAGACAGGGACCAGCTCTGGGGCCAACGTCCTGACTTTC	CASRPQTGTSSGANVLTF	many	TRBD1	TRBV19	TRBJ2-6
TGTGCCTGGAGTGTACTCCCGAACGGGAACGAGCAGTACTTC	CAWSVLPNGNEQYF	-	-	TRBV30	TRBJ2-7
TGTGCCAGCAGGAGGGAGGCGGGAGCGGCCTACAATGAGCAGTTCTTC	CASRREAGAAYNEQFF	-	TRBD2	TRBV6-4	TRBJ2-1
TGTGCCAGTAGTATGGGGAGTGAGCAGTTCTTC	CASSMGSEQFF	-	-	TRBV19	TRBJ2-1
TGCGCCAGCAGTCAATCGGTCAGGGTCTTAAAGAACACCGGGGAGCTGTTTTTT	CASSQSVRVLKNTGELFF	few	-	TRBV23-1	TRBJ2-2
TGTGCCAGCAGCCGACCAGGGTCCGGGGAGCTGTTTTTT	CASSRPGSGELFF	-	-	TRBV7-8	TRBJ2-2
TGTGCCAGCAGTGTCCTAGCGGGGGGAGATAGATCCTACAATGAGCAGTTCTTC	CASSVLAGGDRSYNEQFF	-	TRBD2	TRBV6-4	TRBJ2-1
TGTGCCAGCAGTTACTGGGGGACTAGCGGGAATAAACGGCGGCCCTACAATGAGCAGTTCTTC	CASSYWGTSGNKRRPYNEQFF	-	TRBD2	TRBV6-2/TRBV6-3	TRBJ2-1
TGTGCCAGCAGCTCCCGACAGCCGATCTACGAGCAGTACTTC	CASSSRQPIYEQYF	-	-	TRBV11-3	TRBJ2-7